A selection of T cell receptor beta chains follows, all from one sample in a study of T cell repertoires in cytomegalovirus infection. Their antigens remain unidentified. Using its own MiXCR run on the reads, TCRdb lists one record per CDR3 protein. The data show some 220,000 distinct CDR3 sequences, with about 39% seen just once and over 45% held by the top ten. The sample here was CD8+ T cells from cultured PBMCs, taken from culture after CMV antigen stimulation. These receptors were obtained from a human donor in good health (CMV status not recorded). Some clones in this sample may be carry-over from other donors' samples. Both conserved end residues are part of each CDR3. D genes are given only for firm matches. Some rows mark clone size as missing; the rest say once, few, many or name a class of expanded clone.

TGTGCCAGCAGCGGGTCCAATGAGCAGTTCTTC	CASSGSNEQFF	TRBV5-4	TRBJ2-1	NA	NA
TGTGCCAGCAGCTCCCTACCGACAGGGGAACGGTTTCCCGGGGAGCTGTTTTTT	CASSSLPTGERFPGELFF	TRBV7-9	TRBJ2-2	NA	TRBD1
TGTGCCAGCAGTTTTAGGGGGGGCTCTGACGAGCAGTACTTC	CASSFRGGSDEQYF	TRBV28	TRBJ2-7	few	NA
TGTGCCAGCAGCTTTGACGGGAGGGCCGTGGACACCGGGGAGCTGTTTTTT	CASSFDGRAVDTGELFF	TRBV7-8	TRBJ2-2	many	TRBD2
TGTGCCAGCAGCTCCCGGGACAGGGTCCACGAGCAGTACTTC	CASSSRDRVHEQYF	TRBV5-4	TRBJ2-7	NA	TRBD1
TGTGCCAGCAGCCCCCATCCGGCCACTGAAGCTTTCTTT	CASSPHPATEAFF	TRBV11-1	TRBJ1-1	NA	NA
TGTGCCAGCAGCGGCAGGGTAGATAATGAGCAGTTCTTC	CASSGRVDNEQFF	TRBV11-2	TRBJ2-1	NA	NA
TGTGCCAGCAGTTTCCTTGGGCCCAACTACGAGCAGTACTTC	CASSFLGPNYEQYF	TRBV7-2	TRBJ2-7	NA	NA
TGTGCCAGCAGCTTATGGAAGGGGGCGAAGGGGGGCTACACCTTC	CASSLWKGAKGGYTF	TRBV7-8	TRBJ1-2	NA	TRBD1
TGCGCCAGTACCTCAGGGCAGGGCACAGATACGCAGTATTTT	CASTSGQGTDTQYF	TRBV5-1	TRBJ2-3	few	NA
TGTGCCAGCACCGAGCAGGCTAATGAGCAGTTCTTC	CASTEQANEQFF	TRBV2	TRBJ2-1	NA	NA
TGTGCCAGCACCTCTTCCGGAGACAGGGGTAACGAGCAGTACTTC	CASTSSGDRGNEQYF	TRBV12-3/TRBV12-4	TRBJ2-7	NA	TRBD1
TGTACCAGCAGCCAAGTTTGCGGGAGGTTTGCAGATACGCAGTATTTT	CTSSQVCGRFADTQYF	TRBV14	TRBJ2-3	NA	TRBD2
TGTGCCAGCAGCCACCGGGACAGGGGAGCCAAAAACATTCAGTACTTC	CASSHRDRGAKNIQYF	TRBV7-2	TRBJ2-4	few	TRBD1
TGCAGTGCTAGGCCGGCTAGCGGCTCCTACGAGCAGTACTTC	CSARPASGSYEQYF	TRBV20-1	TRBJ2-7	NA	TRBD2
TGCAGTGCGCTGCCCGGGACTAGCGGGACCTCTACCAGCTACGAGCAGTACTTC	CSALPGTSGTSTSYEQYF	TRBV20-1	TRBJ2-7	NA	TRBD2
TGCGCCAGCAGCCAAGGCCTGGGGGTGAACACCGGGGAGCTGTTTTTT	CASSQGLGVNTGELFF	TRBV4-1	TRBJ2-2	once	NA
TGCAGTGCTAGAGTTGGGGAGGGTGGCTACACCTTC	CSARVGEGGYTF	TRBV20-1	TRBJ1-2	NA	NA
TGTGCCAGCAGTACCCGCGGAAACTATGGCTACACCTTC	CASSTRGNYGYTF	TRBV27	TRBJ1-2	NA	NA
TGTGCCAGCAGCCCGATCGGGAGGGTGGGGGGTACTGAAGCTTTCTTT	CASSPIGRVGGTEAFF	TRBV11-2	TRBJ1-1	few	NA
TGCAGTGCTAGAGCTCTAGGGGGAAACACCATATATTTT	CSARALGGNTIYF	TRBV20-1	TRBJ1-3	few	NA
TGTGCCAGCAGCTTAGCAGGGCTACTTGGAAACACCATATATTTT	CASSLAGLLGNTIYF	TRBV7-3	TRBJ1-3	NA	NA
TGTGCCAGCAGTATACAGGTTCTGGAACAAGAGACCCAGTACTTC	CASSIQVLEQETQYF	TRBV25-1	TRBJ2-5	NA	NA
TGTGCCAGCAGTTCCTCCGTATACGAGCAGTACTTC	CASSSSVYEQYF	TRBV12-3/TRBV12-4	TRBJ2-7	few	NA
TGTGCCAGCAGGCCGGGAGGGGGGCCCGGGGAGCAGTACTTC	CASRPGGGPGEQYF	TRBV28	TRBJ2-7	NA	TRBD2
TGTGCCAGCAGCCAAGGGGGTGGCAATCAGCCCCAGCATTTT	CASSQGGGNQPQHF	TRBV14	TRBJ1-5	many	NA
TGCAGTGCCCCGAGCTACAATGAGCAGTTCTTC	CSAPSYNEQFF	TRBV20-1	TRBJ2-1	NA	NA
TGCGCCAGCAGCTTGGGAATGTATCTGAACACTGAAGCTTTCTTT	CASSLGMYLNTEAFF	TRBV5-1	TRBJ1-1	NA	NA
TGTGCCAGCAGTGGATCGGATACGCAGTATTTT	CASSGSDTQYF	TRBV27	TRBJ2-3	NA	NA
TGTGCCAGCAGCTTGGGGACAGGGTCCCCCTACGAGCAGTACTTC	CASSLGTGSPYEQYF	TRBV7-4	TRBJ2-7	NA	TRBD1
TGTGCCAGCAGTGAACAGGCGGGGGGAACAGATACGCAGTATTTT	CASSEQAGGTDTQYF	TRBV6-1	TRBJ2-3	many	TRBD2
TGCGCCAGCAGCTTCGCTAGGAACACTGAAGCTTTCTTT	CASSFARNTEAFF	TRBV5-1	TRBJ1-1	NA	NA
TGTGCCAGCAGCTTAGCGGTGGGGGCAGGCTACAATGAGCAGTTCTTC	CASSLAVGAGYNEQFF	TRBV7-6	TRBJ2-1	NA	NA
TGTGCCAGCAGCCCAGACAGGGGTGAAGAGACCCAGTACTTC	CASSPDRGEETQYF	TRBV13	TRBJ2-5	once	TRBD1
TGTGCCAGCAGCTTAGTAAGGGGTTCCTACGAGCAGTACTTC	CASSLVRGSYEQYF	TRBV11-2	TRBJ2-7	NA	NA
TGTGCCAGCAGCTTACCGGGACAGGGTTTAGGGCCCCAGCATTTT	CASSLPGQGLGPQHF	TRBV6-2/TRBV6-3	TRBJ1-5	NA	TRBD1
TGTGCCAGCAGTTACCGATGGGCAGATACGCAGTATTTT	CASSYRWADTQYF	TRBV6-5	TRBJ2-3	NA	NA
TGCGCCAGCAGCCAAGCCCCGGGACTAGCGGGAGCAAGCGATGAGCAGTTCTTC	CASSQAPGLAGASDEQFF	TRBV4-3	TRBJ2-1	NA	TRBD2
TGTGCCAGCAGCTTGGCCCCCGGAAACACCATATATTTT	CASSLAPGNTIYF	TRBV11-2	TRBJ1-3	NA	NA
TGTGCCAGCAGCCAAAGGGCCTCTGACAGCCTCGATGGCTACACCTTC	CASSQRASDSLDGYTF	TRBV14	TRBJ1-2	few	NA
TGTGCCAGCAGAGCGCTGAAGACGTACCAAGAGACCCAGTACTTC	CASRALKTYQETQYF	TRBV2	TRBJ2-5	few	NA
TGTGCCAGCAGCTTGGTTCCTGGGACAGGGTCCGGGGAGCTGTTTTTT	CASSLVPGTGSGELFF	TRBV11-2	TRBJ2-2	NA	TRBD1
TGTGCCAGCAGCGACTACAATAAGCAGTTCTTC	CASSDYNKQFF	TRBV11-3	TRBJ2-1	NA	NA
TGTGCCAGCAGCTTAGGGTGGGGGTTGGAAAACATTCAGTACTTC	CASSLGWGLENIQYF	TRBV7-2	TRBJ2-4	NA	NA
TGTGCCAGCAGCCCGACCGCAGGGATCACTGAAGCTTTCTTT	CASSPTAGITEAFF	TRBV5-6	TRBJ1-1	NA	NA
TGTGCCAGCTCCGGGACTAGCTGCCAAAATGAGCAGTTCTTC	CASSGTSCQNEQFF	TRBV7-6	TRBJ2-1	NA	TRBD2
TGTGCCAGCAGGGGTTGGGACCGCCTGGAGCAGTACTTC	CASRGWDRLEQYF	TRBV28	TRBJ2-7	NA	NA
TGTGCCAGCAGATCCCTAGCGGGGGGCGACACAGATACGCAGTATTTT	CASRSLAGGDTDTQYF	TRBV6-8	TRBJ2-3	NA	TRBD2
TGTGCCAGCAGCCTCCTAGGGACAGACGCGAACACCGGGGAGCTGTTTTTT	CASSLLGTDANTGELFF	TRBV7-3	TRBJ2-2	NA	TRBD1
TGTGCCAGCAGCCCCCTAGCGGAGGGGGAGGCCCGAGCAGATACGCAGTATTTT	CASSPLAEGEARADTQYF	TRBV7-6	TRBJ2-3	NA	NA
TGTGCCATCAGTGAGTCAGGAGCTGAAGCTTTCTTT	CAISESGAEAFF	TRBV10-3	TRBJ1-1	NA	NA
TGTGCCAGCAGCTTAGACACTAGCGGGGGTATTTATGAGCAGTTCTTC	CASSLDTSGGIYEQFF	TRBV7-8	TRBJ2-1	few	TRBD2
TGTGCCAGCAGTGAAGGAATTGATGAAAAACTGTTTTTT	CASSEGIDEKLFF	TRBV25-1	TRBJ1-4	NA	NA
TGTGCCAGCAGCCAAGTCGGGGTCCCCTACGAGCAGTACTTC	CASSQVGVPYEQYF	TRBV14	TRBJ2-7	few	NA
TGTGCCAGCAGCTTAGATACAGGGTTGGAGACCCAGTACTTC	CASSLDTGLETQYF	TRBV11-2	TRBJ2-5	once	NA
TGTGCCAGCAGTTTATACATTGGGACAGGGGCAGGGAGGTCCCCAGATACGCAGTATTTT	CASSLYIGTGAGRSPDTQYF	TRBV28	TRBJ2-3	few	TRBD1